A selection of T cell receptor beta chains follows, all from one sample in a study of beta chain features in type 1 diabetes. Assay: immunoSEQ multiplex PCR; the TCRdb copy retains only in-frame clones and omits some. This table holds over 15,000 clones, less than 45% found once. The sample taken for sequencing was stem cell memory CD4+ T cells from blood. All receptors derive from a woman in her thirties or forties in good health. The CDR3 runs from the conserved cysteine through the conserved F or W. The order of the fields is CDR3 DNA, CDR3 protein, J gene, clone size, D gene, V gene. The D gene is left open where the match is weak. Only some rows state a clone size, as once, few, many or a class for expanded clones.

TGCGCCAGCAGCTTGATTGGGGGCCCCGAAGCTTTCTTT CASSLIGGPEAFF TRBJ1-1 . . TRBV5-1
TGTGCTAGTGGTTTGGTATGGCCGACTCCTCTGGAGGGCTACACCTTC CASGLVWPTPLEGYTF TRBJ1-2 . . TRBV12-5
TGCGCCAGCAGCCAACTCGCGGGACGCGCACCTCCGGAGCTGTTTTTT CASSQLAGRAPPELFF TRBJ2-2 . . TRBV4-1
TGTGCCAGCAGTTTAATTGCGTGGCGAGGGATGAACACTGAAGCTTTCTTT CASSLIAWRGMNTEAFF TRBJ1-1 few . TRBV27
TGCGCCAGCAGCTCGGACAGTAATCAGCCCCAGCATTTT CASSSDSNQPQHF TRBJ1-5 . . TRBV5-1
TGCAGCGTTGCGGTGCTAGCGGGGGGTAATGAGCAGTTCTTC CSVAVLAGGNEQFF TRBJ2-1 . TRBD2 TRBV29-1
TGTGCCAGCAGCCCGGGACAGGGTTACACTGAAGCTTTCTTT CASSPGQGYTEAFF TRBJ1-1 medium-sized TRBD1 TRBV7-9
TGCGCCAGCAGCTTGGTGCCGGGTTTCGACGAGCAGTACTTC CASSLVPGFDEQYF TRBJ2-7 few . TRBV5-1
TGCAGCGTTGTGGCGGGGGGATCCCGGGGGGAGACCCAGTACTTC CSVVAGGSRGETQYF TRBJ2-5 . TRBD2 TRBV29-1
TGTGCCAGCAGCTTGCGGGCCCAAGAGACCCAGTACTTC CASSLRAQETQYF TRBJ2-5 . . TRBV7-6
TGTGCCAGCAGTGAAACTATGTGGAGCGGGGGGGGTTTGGCCAAAAACATTCAGTACTTC CASSETMWSGGGLAKNIQYF TRBJ2-4 few TRBD2 TRBV6-1
TGCGCCAGCAGCCTCGCGACAGTGCAAGAGACCCAGTACTTC CASSLATVQETQYF TRBJ2-5 . . TRBV5-1
TGTGCCAGCCGGATCCAGGATCACGCCGAGCAGTACTTC CASRIQDHAEQYF TRBJ2-7 few . TRBV6-5
TGTGCCAGCTCACCACCGAAGGGTCCCAGGGAGGATTACGAGCAGTACTTC CASSPPKGPREDYEQYF TRBJ2-7 . . TRBV18
TGCAGCGTTGGGGCTGGAAATGAGCAGTTCTTC CSVGAGNEQFF TRBJ2-1 few . TRBV29-1
TGTGCCAGTAGTATACCGACAGGATACTACAATGAGCAGTTCTTC CASSIPTGYYNEQFF TRBJ2-1 . . TRBV19
TGTGCTAGCAGCGCCAGCTACGAGGCGGGGTCAGAGACCCAGTACTTC CASSASYEAGSETQYF TRBJ2-5 . . TRBV7-7
TGTGCCAGCAGCCGGACAGGGTTAGGGGCCAACGTCCTGACTTTC CASSRTGLGANVLTF TRBJ2-6 . TRBD1 TRBV11-2
TGTGCCAGCAGACTAGCGGGGGGGCGGAATGAGCAGTTCTTC CASRLAGGRNEQFF TRBJ2-1 once TRBD2 TRBV6-6
TGTGCCAGTAGTACCCCCAGCTACGAGCAGTACTTC CASSTPSYEQYF TRBJ2-7 . . TRBV19
TGCAGCGTTGAACAGGGGAACATTCAGTACTTC CSVEQGNIQYF TRBJ2-4 few . TRBV29-1
TGTGCCAGCTCACCACCGAGCTACGAGCAGTACTTC CASSPPSYEQYF TRBJ2-7 medium-sized . TRBV18
TGTGCCAGCACCGACTTCGCGGCGGGGGGCTACGAGCAGTACTTC CASTDFAAGGYEQYF TRBJ2-7 . TRBD2 TRBV7-7
TGTGCCAGCTCACCTGAAAGGGGACAAGATACGCAGTATTTT CASSPERGQDTQYF TRBJ2-3 . . TRBV18
TGCGCCAGCAGCTTGCTGGGGGGAGGCTACGAGCAGTACTTC CASSLLGGGYEQYF TRBJ2-7 few . TRBV5-1
TGTGCCAGCAGCTTAGATTGGAACAGGCCCAATGAGCAGTTCTTC CASSLDWNRPNEQFF TRBJ2-1 . . TRBV11-2
TGTGCCAGCAGCTTAGCAGAGTTCAATCAGCCCCAGCATTTT CASSLAEFNQPQHF TRBJ1-5 . . TRBV7-2
TGTGCCAGCTCTTCCCCCGGGACTACCTCCTACGAGCAGTACTTC CASSSPGTTSYEQYF TRBJ2-7 . TRBD2 TRBV27
TGCGCCAGCAGAATGCCGGACAGGAACACTGAAGCTTTCTTT CASRMPDRNTEAFF TRBJ1-1 . . TRBV5-1
TGTGCCAGCAGTTCCTCGCGGGATACGCAGTATTTT CASSSSRDTQYF TRBJ2-3 . . TRBV6-6
TGTGCTAGTGGATACGGGACTGGCCCCTACGAGCAGTACTTC CASGYGTGPYEQYF TRBJ2-7 . . TRBV12-5
TGCGCCAGCAGGCCCAATTTAGCCCCGAACACTGAAGCTTTCTTT CASRPNLAPNTEAFF TRBJ1-1 few . TRBV5-1
TGTGCCACCAGCAGCCGCGCAGGGGCTGGGACCCAGTACTTC CATSSRAGAGTQYF TRBJ2-5 . . TRBV15
TGTGCCAGCTCCCCTCTCGCGGGGGGCCGCACAGATACGCAGTATTTT CASSPLAGGRTDTQYF TRBJ2-3 few TRBD2 TRBV7-9
TGCAGTGCCGGTAGAGCGGACACCATATATTTT CSAGRADTIYF TRBJ1-3 . . TRBV20-1
TGTGCCAGCAGTTTATTAACCGGGACAGGAGGAAGTGAGCAGTTCTTC CASSLLTGTGGSEQFF TRBJ2-1 . TRBD1 TRBV27
TGTGCCAGCCTCCAGGGACAGGGTTACGAGCAGTACTTC CASLQGQGYEQYF TRBJ2-7 . TRBD1 TRBV6-6
TGTGCCAGTAGTCCTACAGGGGGGCAATCCGTAACCTACGAGCAGTACTTC CASSPTGGQSVTYEQYF TRBJ2-7 . TRBD1 TRBV19
TGCGCCAGGGCCGGACAGGGGGCATATAGCAATCAGCCCCAGCATTTT CARAGQGAYSNQPQHF TRBJ1-5 . TRBD1 TRBV5-1
TGTGCCAGCAGCATGGGGGGAGATACGCAGTATTTT CASSMGGDTQYF TRBJ2-3 few . TRBV7-2
TGCGCCAGCAGCTTGAATCTGGAGGGCGGCACTGAAGCTTTCTTT CASSLNLEGGTEAFF TRBJ1-1 . . TRBV5-1
TGTGCCAGCAGCATCCGGGGGATACTCTACGAGCAGTACTTC CASSIRGILYEQYF TRBJ2-7 few . TRBV7-2
TGCAGCGTTGCTTTTACTAGCGGGGGGACCGGGGAGCTGTTTTTT CSVAFTSGGTGELFF TRBJ2-2 . TRBD2 TRBV29-1
TGTGCCAGCAGCCCGCCCGGGGGTGAAGGTCAAAGCTACACCTTC CASSPPGGEGQSYTF TRBJ1-2 . . TRBV7-9
TGTGCCAGCAGCCAAAGACAGGGGGCTCTCACAGATACGCAGTATTTT CASSQRQGALTDTQYF TRBJ2-3 . TRBD1 TRBV4-2
TGTGCCAGCACCTCTAGGGACAGGGGAAAGGTGAACACTGAAGCTTTCTTT CASTSRDRGKVNTEAFF TRBJ1-1 . . TRBV21-1